The entry below gives a single T cell receptor (beta chain) sequence along with its context. This entry is derived from a study of patients and donors after allogeneic stem cell transplantation. TCRdb re-derived calls from the RT-PCR reads in MiXCR, one entry per CDR3 protein. The table shows 900,000 to 1,000,000 distinct CDR3 sequences, with more than 15% occurring only once. Trimming removed 0 bases from V and 3 bases from J; junction bases left unmatched: 6. This CDR3 has 16 amino acids. The sequence came from a human donor who was either an allogeneic HSCT recipient or a stem cell or donor lymphocyte infusion donor (not recorded which). It is not recorded whose cells these are; they may come from a transplant donor. The rearrangement uses TRBV12-3 or TRBV12-4 and TRBJ2-5, with 8 bases that match TRBD2. The sequenced material came from blood, either unsorted or a sorted T cell fraction (not recorded which). In DNA, the CDR3 is TGTGCCAGCAGTTTAGCTCTAGCGGGTCTAAAAGAGACCCAGTACTTC. This sequence encodes CASSLALAGLKETQYF.